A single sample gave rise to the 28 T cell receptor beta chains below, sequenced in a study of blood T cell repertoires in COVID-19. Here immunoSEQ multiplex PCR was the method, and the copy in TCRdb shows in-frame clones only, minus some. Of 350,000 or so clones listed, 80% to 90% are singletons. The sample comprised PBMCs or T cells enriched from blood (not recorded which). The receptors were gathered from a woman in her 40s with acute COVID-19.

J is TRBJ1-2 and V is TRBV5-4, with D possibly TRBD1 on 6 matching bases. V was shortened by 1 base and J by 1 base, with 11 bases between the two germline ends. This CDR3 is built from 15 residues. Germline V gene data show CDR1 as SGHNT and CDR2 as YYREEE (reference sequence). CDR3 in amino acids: CASSLPDRNNYGYTF. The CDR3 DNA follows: TGTGCCAGCAGCTTGCCTGACAGGAATAACTATGGCTACACCTTC.

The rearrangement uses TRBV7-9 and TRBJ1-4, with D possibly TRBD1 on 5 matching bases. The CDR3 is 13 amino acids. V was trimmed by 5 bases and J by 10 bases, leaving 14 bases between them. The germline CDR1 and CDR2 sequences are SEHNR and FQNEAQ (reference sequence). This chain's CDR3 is CASSSDRDRKLFF. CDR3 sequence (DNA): TGTGCCAGCAGCAGCGACAGAGACAGAAAACTGTTTTTT.

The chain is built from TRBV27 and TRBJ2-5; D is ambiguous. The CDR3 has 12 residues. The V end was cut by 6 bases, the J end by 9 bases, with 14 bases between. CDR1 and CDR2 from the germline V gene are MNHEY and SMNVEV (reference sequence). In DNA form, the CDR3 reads TGTGCCAGCAGCTCCGTGAGTGGAGCCCAGTACTTC. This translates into CASSSVSGAQYF.

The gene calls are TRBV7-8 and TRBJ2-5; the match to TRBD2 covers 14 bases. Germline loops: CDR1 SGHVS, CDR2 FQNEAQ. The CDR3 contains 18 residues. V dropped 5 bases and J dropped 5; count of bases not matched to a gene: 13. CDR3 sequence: CASSTGTSGGPRGETQYF. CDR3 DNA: TGTGCCAGCAGCACGGGGACTAGCGGGGGCCCCAGGGGGGAGACCCAGTACTTC.

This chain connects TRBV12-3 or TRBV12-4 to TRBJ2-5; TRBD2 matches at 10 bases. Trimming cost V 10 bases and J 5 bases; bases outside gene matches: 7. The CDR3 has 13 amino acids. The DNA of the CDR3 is TGTGCCACCCTTATTAGCGGGGGGGAGACCCAGTACTTC. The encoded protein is CATLISGGETQYF.

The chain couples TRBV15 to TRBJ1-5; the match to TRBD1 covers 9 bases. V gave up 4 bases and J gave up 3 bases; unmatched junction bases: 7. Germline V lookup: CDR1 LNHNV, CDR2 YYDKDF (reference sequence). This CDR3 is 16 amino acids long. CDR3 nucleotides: TGTGCCACCAGCACAGGACAGGGGTCCTCCAATCAGCCCCAGCATTTT. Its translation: CATSTGQGSSNQPQHF.

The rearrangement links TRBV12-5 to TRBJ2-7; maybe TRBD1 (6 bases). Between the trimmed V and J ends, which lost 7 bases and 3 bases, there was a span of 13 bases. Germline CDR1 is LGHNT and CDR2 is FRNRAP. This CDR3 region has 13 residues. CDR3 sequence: CASEGQGNYEQYF. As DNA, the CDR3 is TGTGCTAGTGAGGGTCAGGGGAACTACGAGCAGTACTTC.

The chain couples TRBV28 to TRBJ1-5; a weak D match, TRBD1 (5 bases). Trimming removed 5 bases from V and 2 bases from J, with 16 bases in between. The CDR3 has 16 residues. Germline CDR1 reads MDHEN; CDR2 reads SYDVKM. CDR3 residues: CASSPSTVGRNQPQHF. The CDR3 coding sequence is TGTGCCAGCAGTCCATCGACAGTAGGACGCAATCAGCCCCAGCATTTT.

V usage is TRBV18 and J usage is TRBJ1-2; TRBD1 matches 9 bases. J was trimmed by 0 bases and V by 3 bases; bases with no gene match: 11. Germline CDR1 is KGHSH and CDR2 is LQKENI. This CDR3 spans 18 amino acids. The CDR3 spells CASSPLQGQGLANYGYTF. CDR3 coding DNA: TGTGCCAGCTCACCTCTTCAGGGACAGGGACTAGCTAACTATGGCTACACCTTC.

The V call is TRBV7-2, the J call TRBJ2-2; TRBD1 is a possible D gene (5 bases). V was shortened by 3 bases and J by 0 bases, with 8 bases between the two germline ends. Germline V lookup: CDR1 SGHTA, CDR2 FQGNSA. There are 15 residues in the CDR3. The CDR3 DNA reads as TGTGCCAGCAGCTTGGCACAGGCGAACACCGGGGAGCTGTTTTTT. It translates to CASSLAQANTGELFF.

The CDR3, as DNA: TGTGCCAGCGGAGACGATCCAGATGGGTCCTATAATTCACCCCTCCACTTT. Amino acid sequence: CASGDDPDGSYNSPLHF. This chain joins TRBV3-1 (or the pseudogene TRBV3-2) and TRBJ1-6; no firm D call. CDR3 length: 17 amino acids. V shed 8 bases and J shed 1 base, with 18 bases lying between them. In germline, CDR1 is LGHDT, CDR2 YNNKEL (reference sequence).

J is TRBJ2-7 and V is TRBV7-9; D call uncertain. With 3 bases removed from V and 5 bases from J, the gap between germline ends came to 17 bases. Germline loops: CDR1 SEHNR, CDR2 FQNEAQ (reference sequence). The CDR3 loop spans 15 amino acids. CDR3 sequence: CASSLSGPLRDEQYF. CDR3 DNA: TGTGCCAGCAGCTTGTCCGGTCCCCTTCGGGACGAGCAGTACTTC.

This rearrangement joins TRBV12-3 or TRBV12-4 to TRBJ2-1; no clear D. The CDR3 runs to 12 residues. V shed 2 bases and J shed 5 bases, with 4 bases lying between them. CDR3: CASSLTHNEQFF. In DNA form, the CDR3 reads TGTGCCAGCAGTTTAACTCACAATGAGCAGTTCTTC.

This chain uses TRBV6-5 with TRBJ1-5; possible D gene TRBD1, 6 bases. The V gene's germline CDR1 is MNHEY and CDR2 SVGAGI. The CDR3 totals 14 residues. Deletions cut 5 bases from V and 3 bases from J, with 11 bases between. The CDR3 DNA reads TGTGCCAGCAGTCCTGGGACACTCAATCAGCCCCAGCATTTT. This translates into CASSPGTLNQPQHF.

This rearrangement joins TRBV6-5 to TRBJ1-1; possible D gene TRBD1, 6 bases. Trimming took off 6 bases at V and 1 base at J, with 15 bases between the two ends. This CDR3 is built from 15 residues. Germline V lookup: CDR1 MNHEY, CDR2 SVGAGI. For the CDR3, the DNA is TGTGCCAGCAGATCGACCGGGACAACGAACACTGAAGCTTTCTTT. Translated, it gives CASRSTGTTNTEAFF.

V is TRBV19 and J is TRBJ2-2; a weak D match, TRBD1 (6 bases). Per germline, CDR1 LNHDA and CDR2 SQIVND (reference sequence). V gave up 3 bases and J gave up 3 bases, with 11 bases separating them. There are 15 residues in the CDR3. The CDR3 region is CASSIGDRHTGELFF. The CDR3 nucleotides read TGTGCCAGTAGTATTGGAGACAGGCACACCGGGGAGCTGTTTTTT.

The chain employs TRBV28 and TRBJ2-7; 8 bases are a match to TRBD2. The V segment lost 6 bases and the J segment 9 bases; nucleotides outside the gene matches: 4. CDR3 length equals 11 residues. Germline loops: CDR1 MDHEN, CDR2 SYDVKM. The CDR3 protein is CASSTAGGQYF. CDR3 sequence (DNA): TGTGCCAGCAGCACCGCGGGGGGGCAGTACTTC.

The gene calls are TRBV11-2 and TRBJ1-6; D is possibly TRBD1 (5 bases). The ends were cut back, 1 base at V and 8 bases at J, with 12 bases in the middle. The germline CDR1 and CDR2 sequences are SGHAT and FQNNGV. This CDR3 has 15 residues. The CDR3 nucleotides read TGTGCCAGCAGCTTAGCGGGGGTACGGGATTCACCCCTCCACTTT. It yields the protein CASSLAGVRDSPLHF.

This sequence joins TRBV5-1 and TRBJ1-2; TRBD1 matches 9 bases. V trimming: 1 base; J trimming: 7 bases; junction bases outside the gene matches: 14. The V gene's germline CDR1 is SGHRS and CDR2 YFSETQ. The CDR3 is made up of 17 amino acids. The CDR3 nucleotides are TGCGCCAGCAGCTTGATAACAGGGGGCACCGCTCTGACTGGCTACACCTTC. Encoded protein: CASSLITGGTALTGYTF.

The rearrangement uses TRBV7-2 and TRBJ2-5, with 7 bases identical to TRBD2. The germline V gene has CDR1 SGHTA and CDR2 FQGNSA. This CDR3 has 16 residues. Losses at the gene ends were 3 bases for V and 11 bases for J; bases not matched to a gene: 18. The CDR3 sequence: CASSLGVVAGPGSQYF. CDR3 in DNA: TGTGCCAGCAGCTTGGGGGTAGTAGCGGGTCCCGGCTCGCAGTACTTC.

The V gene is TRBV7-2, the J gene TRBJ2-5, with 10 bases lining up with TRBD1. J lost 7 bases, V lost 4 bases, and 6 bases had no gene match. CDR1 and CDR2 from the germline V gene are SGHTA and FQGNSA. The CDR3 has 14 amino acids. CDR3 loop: CASSSRQGASTQYF. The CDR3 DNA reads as TGTGCCAGCAGCTCTCGACAGGGGGCCTCGACCCAGTACTTC.

CDR3 coding DNA: TGCGCCAGCAGCTTGGACAGGGGTCCCTATGGCTACACCTTC. This gives the protein CASSLDRGPYGYTF. This chain links TRBV5-1 with TRBJ1-2, with TRBD1 matching 7 bases. The trim removed 0 bases at V and 4 bases at J, leaving 3 bases unmatched. This CDR3 region has 14 residues. Germline V CDR1 and CDR2: SGHRS, YFSETQ.

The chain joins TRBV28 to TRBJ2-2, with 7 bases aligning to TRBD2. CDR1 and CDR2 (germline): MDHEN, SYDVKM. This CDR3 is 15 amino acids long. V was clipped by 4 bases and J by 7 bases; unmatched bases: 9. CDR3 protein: CASSSPAGVGGELFF. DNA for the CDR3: TGTGCCAGCAGTTCCCCGGCGGGAGTCGGCGGGGAGCTGTTTTTT. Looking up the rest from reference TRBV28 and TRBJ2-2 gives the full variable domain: DVKVTQSSRYLVKRTGEKVFLECVQDMDHENMFWYRQDPGLGLRLIYFSYDVKMKEKGDIPEGYSVSREKKERFSLILESASTNQTSMYLCASSSPAGVGGELFFGEGSRLTVL.

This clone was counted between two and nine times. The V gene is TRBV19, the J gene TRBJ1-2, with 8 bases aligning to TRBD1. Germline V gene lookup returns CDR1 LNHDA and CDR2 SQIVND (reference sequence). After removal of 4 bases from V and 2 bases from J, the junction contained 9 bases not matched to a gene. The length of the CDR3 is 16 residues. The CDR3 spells CASSKLGQVVNYGYTF. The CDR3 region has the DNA TGTGCCAGTAGTAAGCTGGGACAGGTGGTCAACTATGGCTACACCTTC.

The CDR3 nucleotides read TGTGCCAGCAGCTTGACAACTAGCACAGATACGCAGTATTTT. Encoded protein: CASSLTTSTDTQYF. This rearrangement joins TRBV7-2 to TRBJ2-3; no definite D call. The CDR3 has 14 amino acids. The V gene's germline CDR1 is SGHTA and CDR2 FQGNSA. Trimming stripped 3 bases from V and 0 bases from J, with 7 bases between.

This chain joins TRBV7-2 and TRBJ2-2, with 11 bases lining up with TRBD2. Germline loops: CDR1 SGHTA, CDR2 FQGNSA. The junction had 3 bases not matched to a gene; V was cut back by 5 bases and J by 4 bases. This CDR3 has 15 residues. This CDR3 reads CASSITSGGTGELFF. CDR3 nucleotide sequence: TGTGCCAGCAGCATCACTAGCGGGGGCACCGGGGAGCTGTTTTTT.

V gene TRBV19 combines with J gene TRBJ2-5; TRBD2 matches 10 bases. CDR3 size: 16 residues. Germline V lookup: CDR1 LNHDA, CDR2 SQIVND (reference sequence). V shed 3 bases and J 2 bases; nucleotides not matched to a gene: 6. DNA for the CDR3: TGTGCCAGTAGTATCGCGGCTAGCGGGAGTCAAGAGACCCAGTACTTC. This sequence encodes CASSIAASGSQETQYF.

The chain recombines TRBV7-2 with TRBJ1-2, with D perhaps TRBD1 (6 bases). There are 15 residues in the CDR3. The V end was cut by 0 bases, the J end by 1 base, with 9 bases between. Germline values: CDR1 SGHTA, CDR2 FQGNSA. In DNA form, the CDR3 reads TGTGCCAGCAGCTTAGCCGCAGGGGATAACTATGGCTACACCTTC. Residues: CASSLAAGDNYGYTF.